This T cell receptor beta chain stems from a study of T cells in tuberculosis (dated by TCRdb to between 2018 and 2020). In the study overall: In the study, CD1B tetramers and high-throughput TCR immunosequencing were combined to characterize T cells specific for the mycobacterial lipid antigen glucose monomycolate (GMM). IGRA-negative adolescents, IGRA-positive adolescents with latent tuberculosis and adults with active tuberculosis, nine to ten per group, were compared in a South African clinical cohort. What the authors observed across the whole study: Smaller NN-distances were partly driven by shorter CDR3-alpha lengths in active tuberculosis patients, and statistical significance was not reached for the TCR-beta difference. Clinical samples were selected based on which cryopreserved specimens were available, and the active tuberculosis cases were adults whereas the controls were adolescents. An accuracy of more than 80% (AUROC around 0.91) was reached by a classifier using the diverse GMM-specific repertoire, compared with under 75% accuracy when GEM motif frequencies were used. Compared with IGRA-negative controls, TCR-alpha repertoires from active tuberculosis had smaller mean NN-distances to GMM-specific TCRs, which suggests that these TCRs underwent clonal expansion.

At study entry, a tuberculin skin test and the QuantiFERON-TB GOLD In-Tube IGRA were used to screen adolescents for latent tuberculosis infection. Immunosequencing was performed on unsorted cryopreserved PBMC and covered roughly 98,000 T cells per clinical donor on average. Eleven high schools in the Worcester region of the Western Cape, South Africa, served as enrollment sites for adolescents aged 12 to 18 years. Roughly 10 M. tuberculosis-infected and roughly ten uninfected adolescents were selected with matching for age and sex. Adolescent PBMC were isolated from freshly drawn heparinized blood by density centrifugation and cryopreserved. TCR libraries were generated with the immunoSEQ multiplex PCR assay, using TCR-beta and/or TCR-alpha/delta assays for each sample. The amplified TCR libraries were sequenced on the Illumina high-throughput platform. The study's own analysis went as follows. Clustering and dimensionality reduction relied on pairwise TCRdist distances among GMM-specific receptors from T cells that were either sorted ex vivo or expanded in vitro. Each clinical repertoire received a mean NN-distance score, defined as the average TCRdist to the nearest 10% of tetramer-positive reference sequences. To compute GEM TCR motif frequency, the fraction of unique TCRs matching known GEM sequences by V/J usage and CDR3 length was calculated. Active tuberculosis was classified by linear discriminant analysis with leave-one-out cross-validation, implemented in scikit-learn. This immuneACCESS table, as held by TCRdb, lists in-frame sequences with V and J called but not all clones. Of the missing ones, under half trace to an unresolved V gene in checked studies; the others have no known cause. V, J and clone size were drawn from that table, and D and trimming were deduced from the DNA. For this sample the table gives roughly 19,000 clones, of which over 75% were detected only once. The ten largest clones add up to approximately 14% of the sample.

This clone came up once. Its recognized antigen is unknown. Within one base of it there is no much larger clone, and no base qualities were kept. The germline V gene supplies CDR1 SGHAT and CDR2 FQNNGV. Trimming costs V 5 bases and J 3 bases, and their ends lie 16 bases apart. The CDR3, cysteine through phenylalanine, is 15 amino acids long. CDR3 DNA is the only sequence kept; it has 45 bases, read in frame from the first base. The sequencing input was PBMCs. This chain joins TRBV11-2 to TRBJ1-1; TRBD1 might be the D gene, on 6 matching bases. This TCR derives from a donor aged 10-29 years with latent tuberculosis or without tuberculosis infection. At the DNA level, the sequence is TGTGCCAGCAGCCCCCGAGGGGGATTGCACACTGAAGCTTTCTTT. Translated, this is CASSPRGGLHTEAFF. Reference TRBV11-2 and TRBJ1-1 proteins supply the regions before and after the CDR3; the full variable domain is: EAGVAQSPRYKIIEKRQSVAFWCNPISGHATLYWYQQILGQGPKLLIQFQNNGVVDDSQLPKDRFSAERLKGVDSTLKIQPAKLEDSAVYLCASSPRGGLHTEAFFGQGTRLTVV.